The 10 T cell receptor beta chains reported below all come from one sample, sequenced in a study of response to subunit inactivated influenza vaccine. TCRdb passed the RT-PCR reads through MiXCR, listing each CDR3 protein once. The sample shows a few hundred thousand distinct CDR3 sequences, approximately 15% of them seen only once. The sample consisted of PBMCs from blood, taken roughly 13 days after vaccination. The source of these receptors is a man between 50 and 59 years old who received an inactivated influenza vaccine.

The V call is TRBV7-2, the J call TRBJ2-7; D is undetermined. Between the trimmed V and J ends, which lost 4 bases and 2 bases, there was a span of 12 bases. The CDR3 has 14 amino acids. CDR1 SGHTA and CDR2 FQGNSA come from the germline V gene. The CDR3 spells CASSSIGWPYEQYF. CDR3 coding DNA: TGTGCCAGCAGCTCCATTGGCTGGCCCTACGAGCAGTACTTC.

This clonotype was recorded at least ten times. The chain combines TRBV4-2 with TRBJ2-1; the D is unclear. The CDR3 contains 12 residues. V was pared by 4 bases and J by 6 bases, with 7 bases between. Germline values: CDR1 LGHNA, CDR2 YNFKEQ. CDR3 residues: CASSRIGNEQFF. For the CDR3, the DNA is TGTGCCAGCAGCCGTATAGGCAATGAGCAGTTCTTC.

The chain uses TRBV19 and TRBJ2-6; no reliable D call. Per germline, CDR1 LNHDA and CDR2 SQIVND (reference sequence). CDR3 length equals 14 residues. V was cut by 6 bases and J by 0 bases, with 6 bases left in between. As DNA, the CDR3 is TGTGCCAGTAGGGGTTACTCTGGGGCCAACGTCCTGACTTTC. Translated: CASRGYSGANVLTF.

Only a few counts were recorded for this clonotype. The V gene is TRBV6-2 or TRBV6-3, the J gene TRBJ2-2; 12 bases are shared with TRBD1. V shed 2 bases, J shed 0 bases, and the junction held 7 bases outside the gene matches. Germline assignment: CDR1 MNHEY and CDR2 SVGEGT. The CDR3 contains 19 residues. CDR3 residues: CASSYRGQGAIANTGELFF. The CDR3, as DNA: TGTGCCAGCAGTTACCGGGGACAGGGGGCAATAGCGAACACCGGGGAGCTGTTTTTT.

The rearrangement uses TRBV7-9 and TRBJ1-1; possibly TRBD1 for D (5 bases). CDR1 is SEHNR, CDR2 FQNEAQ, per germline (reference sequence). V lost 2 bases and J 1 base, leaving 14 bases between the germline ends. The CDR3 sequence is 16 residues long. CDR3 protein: CASSLMGGTKNTEAFF. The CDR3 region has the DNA TGTGCCAGCAGCTTAATGGGGGGAACTAAGAACACTGAAGCTTTCTTT.

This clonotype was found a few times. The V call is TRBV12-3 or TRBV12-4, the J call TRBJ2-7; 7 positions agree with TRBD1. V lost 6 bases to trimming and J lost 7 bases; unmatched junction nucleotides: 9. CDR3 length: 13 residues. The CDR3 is CASRVTGTREQYF. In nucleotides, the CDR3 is TGTGCCAGCAGGGTGACAGGGACGAGAGAGCAGTACTTC.

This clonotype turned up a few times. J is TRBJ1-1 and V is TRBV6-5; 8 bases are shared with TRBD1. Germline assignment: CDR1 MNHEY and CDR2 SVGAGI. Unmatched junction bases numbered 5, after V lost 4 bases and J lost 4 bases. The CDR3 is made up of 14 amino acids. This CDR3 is CASSSGTGSTEAFF. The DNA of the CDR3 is TGTGCCAGCAGTTCCGGGACAGGTAGCACTGAAGCTTTCTTT.

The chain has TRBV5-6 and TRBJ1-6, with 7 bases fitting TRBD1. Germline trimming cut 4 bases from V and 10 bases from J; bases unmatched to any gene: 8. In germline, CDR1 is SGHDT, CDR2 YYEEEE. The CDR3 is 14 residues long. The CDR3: CASSTGDGMSPLHF. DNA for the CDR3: TGTGCCAGCAGCACAGGGGACGGAATGTCACCCCTCCACTTT. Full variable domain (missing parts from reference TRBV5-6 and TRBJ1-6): DAGVTQSPTHLIKTRGQQVTLRCSPKSGHDTVSWYQQALGQGPQFIFQYYEEEERQRGNFPDRFSGHQFPNYSSELNVNALLLGDSALYLCASSTGDGMSPLHFGNGTRLTVT.

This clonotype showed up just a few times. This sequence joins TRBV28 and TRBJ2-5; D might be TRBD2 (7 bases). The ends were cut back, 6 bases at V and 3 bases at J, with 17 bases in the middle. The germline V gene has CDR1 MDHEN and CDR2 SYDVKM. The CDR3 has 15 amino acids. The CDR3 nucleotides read TGTGCCAGCAGAACTGGAGGGGGGGAAGAAGAGACCCAGTACTTC. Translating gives CASRTGGGEEETQYF.

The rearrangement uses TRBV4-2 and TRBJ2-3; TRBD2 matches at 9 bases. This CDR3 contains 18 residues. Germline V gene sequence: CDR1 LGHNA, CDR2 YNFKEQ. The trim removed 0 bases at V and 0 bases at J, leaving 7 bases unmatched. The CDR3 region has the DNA TGTGCCAGCAGCCAAGAAGTGACTAGCGGAATTAGCACAGATACGCAGTATTTT. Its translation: CASSQEVTSGISTDTQYF.